This T cell receptor (beta chain) was obtained from a study of cytomegalovirus exposure and HLA in healthy donors. Study conclusions and caveats: It was likely that a cluster of highly shared sequence variants was a sequencing artifact.

Primers included in the PCR were 60 Vbeta and 13 Jbeta primers. The data were produced by immunoSEQ multiplex PCR, yet TCRdb's version contains in-frame clones alone and is incomplete. The repertoire has about 250,000 clones, around two thirds of them found once; the top ten carry around 2.3%. The germline V gene has CDR1 SGHRS and CDR2 YFSETQ. The length of the CDR3 is 12 residues. Trimming removed 4 bases at V and 2 bases at J, with 7 bases between. Points on this clone: Antigen specificity is unknown.

The sequencing sample was made of PBMCs. This TCR was sampled from a female donor in good health and CMV-seronegative. V gene TRBV5-1 combines with J gene TRBJ2-7; possibly TRBD1 for D (5 bases). CDR3 DNA sequence: TGCGCCAGCAGCCAAGGGGCCTACGAGCAGTACTTC. Protein: CASSQGAYEQYF.